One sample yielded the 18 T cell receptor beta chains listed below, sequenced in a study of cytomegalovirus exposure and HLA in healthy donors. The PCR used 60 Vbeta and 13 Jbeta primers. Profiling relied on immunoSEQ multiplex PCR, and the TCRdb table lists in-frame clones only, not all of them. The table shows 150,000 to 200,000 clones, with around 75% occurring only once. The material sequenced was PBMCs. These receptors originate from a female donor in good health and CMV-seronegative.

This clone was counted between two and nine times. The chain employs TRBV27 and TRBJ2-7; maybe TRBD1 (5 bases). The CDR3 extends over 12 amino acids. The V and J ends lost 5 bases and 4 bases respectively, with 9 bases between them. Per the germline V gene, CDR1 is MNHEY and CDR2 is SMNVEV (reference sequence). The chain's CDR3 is CASSGARYEQYF. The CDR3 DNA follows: TGTGCCAGCAGTGGGGCTCGATACGAGCAGTACTTC.

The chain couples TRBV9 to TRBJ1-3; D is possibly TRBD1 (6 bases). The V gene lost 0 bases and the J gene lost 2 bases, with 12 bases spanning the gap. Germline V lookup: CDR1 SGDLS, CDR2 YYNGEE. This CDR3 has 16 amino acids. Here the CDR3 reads CASSVDGQRTGNTIYF. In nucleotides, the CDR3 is TGTGCCAGCAGCGTAGATGGACAGAGGACTGGAAACACCATATATTTT.

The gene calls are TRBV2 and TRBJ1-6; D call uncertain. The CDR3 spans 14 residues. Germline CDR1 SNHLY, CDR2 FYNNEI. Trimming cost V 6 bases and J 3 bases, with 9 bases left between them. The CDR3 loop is CASRKENYNSPLHF. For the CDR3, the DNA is TGTGCCAGCAGGAAGGAGAACTATAATTCACCCCTCCACTTT. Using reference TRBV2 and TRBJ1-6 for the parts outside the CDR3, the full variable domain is EPEVTQTPSHQVTQMGQEVILRCVPISNHLYFYWYRQILGQKVEFLVSFYNNEISEKSEIFDDQFSVERPDGSNFTLKIRSTKLEDSAMYFCASRKENYNSPLHFGNGTRLTVT.

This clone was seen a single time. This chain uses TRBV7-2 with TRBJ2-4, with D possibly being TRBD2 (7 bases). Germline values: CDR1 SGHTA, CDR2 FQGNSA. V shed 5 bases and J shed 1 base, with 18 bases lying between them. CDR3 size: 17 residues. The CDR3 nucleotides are TGTGCCAGCAGCCTCAACAGGGAGGGGCTGGCCAAAAACATTCAGTACTTC. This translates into CASSLNREGLAKNIQYF.

The CDR3 DNA follows: TGTGCCAGCAGCTTAGTAGCGGGAGGGGGCGAGACCCAGTACTTC. Amino acid sequence: CASSLVAGGGETQYF. This chain links TRBV7-2 with TRBJ2-5; 11 positions match TRBD2. CDR3 size: 15 residues. The V gene's germline CDR1 is SGHTA and CDR2 FQGNSA. V shed 1 base and J 5 bases; nucleotides not matched to a gene: 3. The whole variable domain, remainder taken from reference TRBV7-2 and TRBJ2-5, is GAGVSQSPSNKVTEKGKDVELRCDPISGHTALYWYRQSLGQGLEFLIYFQGNSAPDKSGLPSDRFSAERTGGSVSTLTIQRTQQEDSAVYLCASSLVAGGGETQYFGPGTRLLVL.

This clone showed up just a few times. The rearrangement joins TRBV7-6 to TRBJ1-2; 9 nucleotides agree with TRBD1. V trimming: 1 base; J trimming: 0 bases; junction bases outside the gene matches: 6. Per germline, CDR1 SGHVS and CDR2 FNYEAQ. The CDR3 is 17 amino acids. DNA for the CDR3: TGTGCCAGCAGCTTAGGGGACAGGGAGTACGCTAACTATGGCTACACCTTC. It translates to CASSLGDREYANYGYTF.

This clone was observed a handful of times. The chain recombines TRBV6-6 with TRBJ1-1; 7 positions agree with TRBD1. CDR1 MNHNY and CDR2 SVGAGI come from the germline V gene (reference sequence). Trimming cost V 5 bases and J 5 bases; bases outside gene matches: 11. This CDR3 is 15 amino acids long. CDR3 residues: CASSRPWDSRTEAFF. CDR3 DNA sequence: TGTGCCAGCAGTCGCCCCTGGGACAGCCGGACTGAAGCTTTCTTT.

For the CDR3, the DNA is TGTGCCAGCAGGGGACAGCTGAGCTCTGGGGCCAACGTCCTGACTTTC. This gives the protein CASRGQLSSGANVLTF. The chain recombines TRBV28 with TRBJ2-6; 7 nucleotides line up with TRBD1. Per germline, CDR1 MDHEN and CDR2 SYDVKM. J gave up 0 bases and V 6 bases, and 5 bases lay outside the gene matches. The CDR3 is 16 amino acids.

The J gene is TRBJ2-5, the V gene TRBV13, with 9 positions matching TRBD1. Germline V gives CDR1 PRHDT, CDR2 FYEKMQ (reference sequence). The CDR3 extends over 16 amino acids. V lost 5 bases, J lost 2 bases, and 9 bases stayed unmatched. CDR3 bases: TGTGCCAGCAGCCTCCTGGACAGGGGAGATCAAGAGACCCAGTACTTC. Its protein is CASSLLDRGDQETQYF.

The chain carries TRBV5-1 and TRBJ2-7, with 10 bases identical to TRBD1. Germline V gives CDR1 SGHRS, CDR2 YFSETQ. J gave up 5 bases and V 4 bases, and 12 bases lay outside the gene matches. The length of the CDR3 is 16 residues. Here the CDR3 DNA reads TGCGCCAGCAGCAGCCGACAGGGGGCGGTGGGCCACGAGCAGTACTTC. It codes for CASSSRQGAVGHEQYF. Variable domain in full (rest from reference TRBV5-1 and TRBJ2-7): KAGVTQTPRYLIKTRGQQVTLSCSPISGHRSVSWYQQTPGQGLQFLFEYFSETQRNKGNFPGRFSGRQFSNSRSEMNVSTLELGDSALYLCASSSRQGAVGHEQYFGPGTRLTVT.

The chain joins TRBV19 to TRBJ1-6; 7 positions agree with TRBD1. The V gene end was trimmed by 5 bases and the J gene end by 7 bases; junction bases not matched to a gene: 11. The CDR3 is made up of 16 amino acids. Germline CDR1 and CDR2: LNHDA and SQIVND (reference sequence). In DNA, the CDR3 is TGTGCCAGTAGTCGATCCGGGACAGACTGGAATTCACCCCTCCACTTT. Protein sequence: CASSRSGTDWNSPLHF.

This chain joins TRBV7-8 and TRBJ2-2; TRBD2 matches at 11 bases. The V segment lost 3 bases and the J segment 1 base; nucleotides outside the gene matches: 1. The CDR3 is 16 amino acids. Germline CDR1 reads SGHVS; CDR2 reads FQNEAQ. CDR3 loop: CASSFGTSGNTGELFF. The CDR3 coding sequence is TGTGCCAGCAGCTTCGGGACTAGCGGGAACACCGGGGAGCTGTTTTTT.

CDR3 loop: CASSFSSSYNEQFF. In DNA form, the CDR3 reads TGTGCCAGCAGCTTTTCCAGTTCTTACAATGAGCAGTTCTTC. The chain recombines TRBV11-3 with TRBJ2-1; D call uncertain. CDR3 size: 14 residues. V dropped 3 bases and J dropped 4 bases, with 10 bases sitting between them. Germline V CDR1 and CDR2: SGHNT, YENEEA.

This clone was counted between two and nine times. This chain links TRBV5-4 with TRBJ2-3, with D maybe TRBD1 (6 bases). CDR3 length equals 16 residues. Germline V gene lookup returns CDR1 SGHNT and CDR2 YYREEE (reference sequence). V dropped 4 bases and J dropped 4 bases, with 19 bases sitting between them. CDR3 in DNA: TGTGCCAGCAGCAACGGCCAGGGGAAAGGGGCAGATACGCAGTATTTT. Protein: CASSNGQGKGADTQYF.

Written as DNA, the CDR3 is TGCGCCAGCAGCCAAGAGGGACTAGCGACAGATACGCAGTATTTT. Translating it yields CASSQEGLATDTQYF. V is TRBV4-3 and J is TRBJ2-3, with 10 nucleotides matching TRBD2. Germline CDR1 is LGHNA and CDR2 is YSLEER. This CDR3 comprises 15 residues. V lost 0 bases to trimming and J lost 3 bases; unmatched junction nucleotides: 0.

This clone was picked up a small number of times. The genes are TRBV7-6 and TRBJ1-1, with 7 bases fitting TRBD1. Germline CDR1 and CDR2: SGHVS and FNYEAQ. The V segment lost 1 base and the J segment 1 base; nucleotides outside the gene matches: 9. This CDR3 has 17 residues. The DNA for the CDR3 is TGTGCCAGCAGCTTAGTCGGTGGGACAGCGGGGAACACTGAAGCTTTCTTT. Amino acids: CASSLVGGTAGNTEAFF.

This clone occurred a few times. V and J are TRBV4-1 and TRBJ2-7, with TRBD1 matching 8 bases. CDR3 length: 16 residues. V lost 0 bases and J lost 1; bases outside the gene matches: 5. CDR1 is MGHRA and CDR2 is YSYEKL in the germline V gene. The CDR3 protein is CASSQEWTGSSYEQYF. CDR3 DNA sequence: TGCGCCAGCAGCCAAGAGTGGACAGGGTCTTCCTACGAGCAGTACTTC.

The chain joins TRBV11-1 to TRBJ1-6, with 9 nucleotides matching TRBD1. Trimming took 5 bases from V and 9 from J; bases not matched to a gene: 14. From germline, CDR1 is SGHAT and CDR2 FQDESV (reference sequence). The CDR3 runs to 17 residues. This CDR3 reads CASSARRDRVLGSPLHF. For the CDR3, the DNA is TGTGCCAGCAGCGCGCGCCGGGACAGGGTGTTGGGTTCACCCCTCCACTTT. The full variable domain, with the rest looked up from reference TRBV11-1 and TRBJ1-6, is EAEVAQSPRYKITEKSQAVAFWCDPISGHATLYWYRQILGQGPELLVQFQDESVVDDSQLPKDRFSAERLKGVDSTLKIQPAELGDSAMYLCASSARRDRVLGSPLHFGNGTRLTVT.